The following is a TCR beta chain sequence with its context. What it binds is not known. Next came a second PCR, run for roughly 6 to 11 cycles, which used a sample-barcoded 5' primer along with a J-beta primer mix. Each TCR beta cDNA got a 12-nucleotide random molecular identifier. TCRdb processed the 5' RACE reads anew with MiXCR; each CDR3 protein has one entry. The sample consists of about 570,000 distinct CDR3 sequences, about 26% of them appearing once. This entry comes from a study of blood T cells in healthy people across ages. General study results and limits: Since the PBMCs were unsorted, naive and antigen-experienced cells could not be conclusively compared. It was the long-lived donors that had more naive CD4+ cells and higher diversity than aged donors. It was held that diversity estimates obtained from one million T cells represented underestimates.

The sequence was obtained from a woman in her sixties or seventies in good health. Sequenced sample: blood.

CDR3 in amino acids: CASSPQTGVGTEAFF. DNA for the CDR3: TGTGCCAGCAGTCCCCAGACGGGGGTGGGCACTGAAGCTTTCTTT. J is TRBJ1-1 and V is TRBV2, with D possibly being TRBD1 (5 bases). CDR3 size: 15 residues. The V and J ends lost 5 bases and 4 bases respectively, with 17 bases between them. Germline V gene sequence: CDR1 SNHLY, CDR2 FYNNEI.